This TCR beta chain stems from a study of cytomegalovirus exposure and HLA in healthy donors. Notes on this clone: Its antigen is currently unknown.

Researchers ran the PCR with 60 Vbeta and 13 Jbeta primers. Repertoires were generated with immunoSEQ multiplex PCR, while TCRdb's copy carries only in-frame clones and drops some. The sample consists of about 120,000 clones, about 80% of them appearing once. General study results and limits: A missense DCLRE1C variant was associated with V- and J-gene trimming of TCR beta chains in a later analysis, and an independent cohort replicated the association. Researchers reported from a later analysis that most CMV-associated TCR beta chains appeared HLA-restricted.

The sequence derives from a middle-aged woman in good health and CMV-seropositive. Input material: PBMCs.

The CDR3 region is CASESGLAGITDTQYF. CDR3 DNA: TGCGCCAGCGAATCGGGACTAGCGGGGATCACAGATACGCAGTATTTT. The V and J genes are TRBV4-1 and TRBJ2-3, with 13 bases matching TRBD2. The J segment lost 2 bases and the V segment lost 8 bases, leaving 7 bases of the junction unmatched. The V gene's germline CDR1 is MGHRA and CDR2 YSYEKL. The CDR3 has 16 residues.